The text below deals with one T cell receptor beta chain. The CDR3 spans 15 residues. The V gene's germline CDR1 is KGHSH and CDR2 LQKENI. The junction had 12 bases not matched to a gene; V was cut back by 4 bases and J by 7 bases. The sample is drawn from a study of beta chain features in type 1 diabetes. The sequenced template was cDNA made from the entire isolated RNA. Assay used: immunoSEQ multiplex PCR; TCRdb lists only in-frame clones, some missing. Of 130,000 to 150,000 clones in the sample, about 44% are singletons; the top ten hold 0.4% to 0.5%. This receptor was taken from a man between 18 and 29 years old in good health. Material for sequencing was Tregs from blood. The genes are TRBV18 and TRBJ2-7; 8 bases agree with TRBD1. CDR3 DNA sequence: TGTGCCAGCTCACGGGGTCCCGGGACAGGAAGGGAGCAGTACTTC. It yields the protein CASSRGPGTGREQYF.